The table lists the clone carrying this T cell receptor beta chain with many counts. Antigen unknown. This sample was taken from a study of Graves' ophthalmopathy and Graves' hyperthyroidism. The study's findings and limits: Ophthalmopathy progression prediction by the model yielded a sensitivity of about 70% and a specificity of roughly 74%.

Per the germline V gene, CDR1 is DFQATT and CDR2 is SNEGSKA (reference sequence). This CDR3 region has 14 residues. V lost 5 bases and J lost 3; bases outside the gene matches: 8. Patients were diagnosed from clinical symptoms, serum thyroxine, TRAb, thyroid ultrasound and orbital computed tomography. Using RNA transcripts, the TCR beta CDR3 regions were amplified. The first round was an RT-PCR with HTBI primers, and the second round was a multiplex PCR. A single record per CDR3 protein comes from TCRdb applying MiXCR to the multiplex PCR reads. The data contain 400,000 to 450,000 distinct CDR3 sequences, 20% to 25% of them singletons.

The TCR was taken from a woman under 30 with stable Graves' hyperthyroidism. The chain carries TRBV20-1 and TRBJ2-7; 9 bases are a match to TRBD2. Source material: peripheral blood. The chain's CDR3 is CSAQREDSFYEQYF. The CDR3 nucleotides are TGCAGTGCTCAGCGGGAGGACAGCTTCTACGAGCAGTACTTC.